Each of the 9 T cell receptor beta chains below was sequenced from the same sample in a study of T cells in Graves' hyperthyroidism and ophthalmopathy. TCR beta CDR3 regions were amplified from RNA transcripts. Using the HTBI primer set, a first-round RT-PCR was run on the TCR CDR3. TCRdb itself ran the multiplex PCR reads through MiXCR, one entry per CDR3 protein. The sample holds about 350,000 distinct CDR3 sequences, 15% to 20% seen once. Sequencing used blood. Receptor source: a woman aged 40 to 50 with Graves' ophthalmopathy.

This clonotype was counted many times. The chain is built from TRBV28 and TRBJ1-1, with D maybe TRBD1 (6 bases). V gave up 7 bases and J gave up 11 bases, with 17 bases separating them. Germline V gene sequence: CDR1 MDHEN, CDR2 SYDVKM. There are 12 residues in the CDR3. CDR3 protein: CASTMVGGAAFF. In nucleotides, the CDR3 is TGTGCCAGCACCATGGTAGGGGGTGCGGCTTTCTTT.

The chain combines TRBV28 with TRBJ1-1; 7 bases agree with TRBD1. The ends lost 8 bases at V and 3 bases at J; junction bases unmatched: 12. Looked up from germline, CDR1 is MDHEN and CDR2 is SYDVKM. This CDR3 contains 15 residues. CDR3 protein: CASHGGGRGYTEAFF. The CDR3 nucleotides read TGTGCCAGCCACGGTGGGGGCAGGGGGTACACTGAAGCTTTCTTT.

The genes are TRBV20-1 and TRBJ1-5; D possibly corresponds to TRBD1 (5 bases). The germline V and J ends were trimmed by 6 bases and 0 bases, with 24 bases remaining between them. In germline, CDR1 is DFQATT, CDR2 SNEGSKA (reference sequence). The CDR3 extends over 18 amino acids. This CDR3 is CSAAAGAGLSTSNQPQHF. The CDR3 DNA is TGCAGTGCCGCCGCCGGGGCAGGTTTATCGACTAGCAATCAGCCCCAGCATTTT.

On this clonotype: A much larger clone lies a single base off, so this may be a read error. In nucleotides, the CDR3 is TGTGCCACCCTGGCCGAGTCCTTCAATGAGCAGTTCTTC. This sequence encodes CATLAESFNEQFF. V is TRBV15 and J is TRBJ2-1; no definite D call. The CDR3 loop spans 13 amino acids. Germline V gives CDR1 LNHNV, CDR2 YYDKDF (reference sequence).

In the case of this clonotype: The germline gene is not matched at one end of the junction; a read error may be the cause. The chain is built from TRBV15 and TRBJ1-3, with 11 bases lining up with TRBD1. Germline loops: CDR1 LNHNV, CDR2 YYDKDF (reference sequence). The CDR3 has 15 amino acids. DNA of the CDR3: TGTGTCACCAGCGTGGACAGGGGGCCCGGAAACACCATATATTTT. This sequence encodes CVTSVDRGPGNTIYF.

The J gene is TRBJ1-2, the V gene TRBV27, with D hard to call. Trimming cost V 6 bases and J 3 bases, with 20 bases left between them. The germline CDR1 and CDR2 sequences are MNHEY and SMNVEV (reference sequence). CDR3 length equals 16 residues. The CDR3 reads CASRTSWSTRDYGYTF. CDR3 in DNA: TGTGCCAGCAGAACCTCGTGGTCTACCCGGGACTATGGCTACACCTTC.

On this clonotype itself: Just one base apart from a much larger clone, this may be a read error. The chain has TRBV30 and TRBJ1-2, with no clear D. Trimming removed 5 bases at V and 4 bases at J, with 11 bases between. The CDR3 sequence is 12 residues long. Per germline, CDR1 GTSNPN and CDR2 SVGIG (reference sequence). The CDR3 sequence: CAWLRRIYGYTF. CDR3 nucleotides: TGTGCCTGGCTTAGGCGGATCTATGGCTACACCTTC.

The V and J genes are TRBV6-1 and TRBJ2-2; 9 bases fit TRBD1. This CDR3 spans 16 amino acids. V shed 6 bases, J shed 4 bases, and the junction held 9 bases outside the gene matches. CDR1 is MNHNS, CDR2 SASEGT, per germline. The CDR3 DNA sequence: TGTGCCAGCAGAGCTACCGGGACAGGGACCACCGGGGAGCTGTTTTTT. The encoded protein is CASRATGTGTTGELFF.

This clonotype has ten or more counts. CDR3 bases: TGCAGTGCTACCTCGCCCGGACTAGCGGGAGTACCCTACGAGCAGTACTTC. It encodes CSATSPGLAGVPYEQYF. This sequence joins TRBV20-1 and TRBJ2-7, with 13 bases matching TRBD2. The germline gives CDR1 DFQATT, CDR2 SNEGSKA (reference sequence). V lost 4 bases to trimming and J lost 2 bases; unmatched junction nucleotides: 11. This CDR3 contains 17 residues.